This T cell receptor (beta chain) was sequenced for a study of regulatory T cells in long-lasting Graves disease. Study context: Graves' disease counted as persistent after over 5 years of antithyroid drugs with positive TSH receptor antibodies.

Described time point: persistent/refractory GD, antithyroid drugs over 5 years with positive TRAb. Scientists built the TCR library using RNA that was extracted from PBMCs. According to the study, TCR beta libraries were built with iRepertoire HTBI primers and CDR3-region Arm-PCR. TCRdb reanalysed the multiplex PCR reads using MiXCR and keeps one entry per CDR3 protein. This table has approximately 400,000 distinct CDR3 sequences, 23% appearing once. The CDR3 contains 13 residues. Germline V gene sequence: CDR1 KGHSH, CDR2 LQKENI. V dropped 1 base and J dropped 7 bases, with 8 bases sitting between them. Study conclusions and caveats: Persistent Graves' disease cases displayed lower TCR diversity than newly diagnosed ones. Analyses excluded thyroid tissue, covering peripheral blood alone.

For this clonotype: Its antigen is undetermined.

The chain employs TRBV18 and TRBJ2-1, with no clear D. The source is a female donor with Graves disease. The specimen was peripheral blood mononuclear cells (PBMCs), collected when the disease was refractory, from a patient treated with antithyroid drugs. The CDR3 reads CASSPQAVNEQFF. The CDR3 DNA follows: TGTGCCAGCTCACCACAAGCAGTAAATGAGCAGTTCTTC.